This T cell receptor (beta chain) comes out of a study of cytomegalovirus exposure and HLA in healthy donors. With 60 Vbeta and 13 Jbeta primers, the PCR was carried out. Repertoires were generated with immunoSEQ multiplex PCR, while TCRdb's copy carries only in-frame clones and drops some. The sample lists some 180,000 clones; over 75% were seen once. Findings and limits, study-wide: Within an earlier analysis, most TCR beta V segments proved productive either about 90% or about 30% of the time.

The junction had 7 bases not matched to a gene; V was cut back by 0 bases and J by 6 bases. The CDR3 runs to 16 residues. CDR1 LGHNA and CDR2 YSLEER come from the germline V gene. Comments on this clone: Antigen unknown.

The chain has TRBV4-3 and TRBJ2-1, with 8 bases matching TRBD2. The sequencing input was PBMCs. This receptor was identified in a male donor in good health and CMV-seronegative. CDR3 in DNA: TGCGCCAGCAGCCAAGACGCCGGGACTAGATCCAATGAGCAGTTCTTC. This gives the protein CASSQDAGTRSNEQFF.